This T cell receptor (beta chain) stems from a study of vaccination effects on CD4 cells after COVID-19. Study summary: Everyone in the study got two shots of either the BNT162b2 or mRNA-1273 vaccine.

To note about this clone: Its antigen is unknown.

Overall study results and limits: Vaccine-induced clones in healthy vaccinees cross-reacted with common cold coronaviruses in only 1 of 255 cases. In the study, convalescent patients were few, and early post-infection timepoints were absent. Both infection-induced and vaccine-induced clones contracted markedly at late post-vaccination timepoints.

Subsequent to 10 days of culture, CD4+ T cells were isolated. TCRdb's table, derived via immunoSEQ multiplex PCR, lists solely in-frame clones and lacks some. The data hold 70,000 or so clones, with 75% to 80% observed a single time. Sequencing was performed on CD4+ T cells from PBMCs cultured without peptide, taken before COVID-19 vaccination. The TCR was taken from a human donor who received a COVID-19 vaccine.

The CDR3 DNA follows: TGTGCCAGCAGCGACTTAGGGGGGGTAACTGAAGCTTTCTTT. It translates to CASSDLGGVTEAFF. V is TRBV7-3 and J is TRBJ1-1; D is perhaps TRBD1 (6 bases). Germline assignment: CDR1 SGHTA and CDR2 FQGTGA. Trimming shortened V by 5 bases and J by 5 bases, and 15 bases separated the two germline ends. The length of the CDR3 is 14 residues.